The 2 T cell receptor beta chains in this list originate from one sample, sequenced in a study of T cell responses to AZD1222 COVID-19 vaccine. Some clones are missing from TCRdb's copy, which holds only in-frame ones; the method was immunoSEQ multiplex PCR. The sample lists 90,000 to 110,000 clones, over 80% occurring once. The sample was peripheral blood, taken on day 0 of AZD1222 vaccination. Receptors were obtained from an adult in good health.

The chain combines TRBV5-4 with TRBJ2-2; TRBD1 matches at 8 bases. V lost 4 bases, J lost 6 bases, and 5 bases stayed unmatched. The CDR3 is made up of 14 amino acids. Per the germline V gene, CDR1 is SGHNT and CDR2 is YYREEE (reference sequence). The CDR3 sequence: CASSRPGGPGELFF. The CDR3, as DNA: TGTGCCAGCAGCCGGCCAGGGGGCCCCGGGGAGCTGTTTTTT. Supplemented by reference TRBV5-4 and TRBJ2-2, the full variable domain reads ETGVTQSPTHLIKTRGQQVTLRCSSQSGHNTVSWYQQALGQGPQFIFQYYREEENGRGNFPPRFSGLQFPNYSSELNVNALELDDSALYLCASSRPGGPGELFFGEGSRLTVL.

This clone was seen once. V and J are TRBV19 and TRBJ1-1; D is perhaps TRBD1 (5 bases). The CDR3 extends over 12 amino acids. Germline loops: CDR1 LNHDA, CDR2 SQIVND (reference sequence). V was shortened by 6 bases and J by 7 bases, with 12 bases between the two germline ends. Here the CDR3 DNA reads TGTGCCAGTAGCCTCAGGGAGGGTGAAGCTTTCTTT. Translating gives CASSLREGEAFF.